This T cell receptor beta chain is from a study of T cell changes during pregnancy in multiple sclerosis (dated by TCRdb to the late 2010s). About the study as a whole: Changes in the T cell repertoire over the course of pregnancy were examined in this study in women with multiple sclerosis.

Library prep was done by the immunoSEQ multiplex PCR assay. In its TCRdb copy, this immuneACCESS table keeps in-frame sequences only and misses some clones. Where compared with another copy, unresolved V genes explain less than half of these, and the others have no known cause. The sample includes 60,000 to 70,000 clones, with 91% observed a single time. The ten top clones hold around 2.2% of the sample. Via the germline V gene, CDR1 is MGHDK and CDR2 SYGVNS. Inclusive of the bounding cysteine and phenylalanine, the CDR3 is 14 residues long. Only CDR3 DNA remains: 42 bases, in frame from the first base. The junction carries 16 bases between V and J, which are trimmed by 7 bases and 4 bases respectively. For this clone: It lacks a known antigen. The record has no base qualities; no much larger clone is one base away.

The specimen comprised peripheral blood, sampled in the third trimester of pregnancy. The source is a female donor in good health, enrolled as a control in a pregnancy study. The chain uses TRBV25-1 and TRBJ1-1, with the identity of the D gene unclear. In nucleotides, the sequence is TGTGCCAGCACCCGGCCGGGAGTTAGCACTGAAGCTTTCTTT. This gives the protein CASTRPGVSTEAFF.